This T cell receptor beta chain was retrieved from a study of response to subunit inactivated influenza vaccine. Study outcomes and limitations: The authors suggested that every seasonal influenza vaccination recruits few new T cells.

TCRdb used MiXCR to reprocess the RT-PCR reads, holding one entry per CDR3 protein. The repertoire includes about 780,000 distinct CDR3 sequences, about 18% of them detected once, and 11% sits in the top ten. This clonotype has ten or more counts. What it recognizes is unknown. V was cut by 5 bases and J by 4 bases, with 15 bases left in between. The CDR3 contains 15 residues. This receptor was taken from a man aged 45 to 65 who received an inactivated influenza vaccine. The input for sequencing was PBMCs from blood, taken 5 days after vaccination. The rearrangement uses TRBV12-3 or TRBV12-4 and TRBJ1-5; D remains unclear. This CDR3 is CASSPGRGGNQPQHF. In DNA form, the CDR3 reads TGTGCCAGCAGTCCTGGACGGGGAGGGAATCAGCCCCAGCATTTT.